These 19 T cell receptor beta chains originate from one sample sequenced in a study of cytomegalovirus exposure and HLA in healthy donors. The PCR ran on 60 Vbeta and 13 Jbeta primers. Produced via immunoSEQ multiplex PCR; TCRdb's table is partial and in-frame only. The data show 200,000 to 250,000 clones, approximately 78% seen once. The sample consisted of PBMCs. All receptors come from a woman aged 35 to 49 in good health and CMV-seronegative.

A single count supports this clone. This chain links TRBV5-1 with TRBJ2-1; the match to TRBD1 covers 8 bases. V shed 5 bases and J 8 bases; nucleotides not matched to a gene: 9. The germline gives CDR1 SGHRS, CDR2 YFSETQ. This CDR3 has 14 residues. CDR3 residues: CASRRTGLGDEQFF. The CDR3 coding sequence is TGCGCCAGCAGGAGGACAGGGTTGGGCGATGAGCAGTTCTTC.

For the CDR3, the DNA is TGTGCCTGGCCCGGTAACAACAGGGGGCGAATCTACGAGCAGTACTTC. Encoded protein: CAWPGNNRGRIYEQYF. The chain links TRBV30 to TRBJ2-7, with 9 bases that match TRBD1. The CDR3 runs to 16 residues. Germline CDR1 reads GTSNPN; CDR2 reads SVGIG (reference sequence). Trimming took 5 bases from V and 3 from J; bases not matched to a gene: 14.

V and J are TRBV2 and TRBJ2-3, with 7 bases matching TRBD2. Unmatched junction bases numbered 3, after V lost 2 bases and J lost 1 base. Germline values: CDR1 SNHLY, CDR2 FYNNEI. This CDR3 has 15 residues. CDR3 sequence reads: CASSESGRGTDTQYF. The CDR3 DNA follows: TGTGCCAGCAGTGAATCGGGGAGGGGCACAGATACGCAGTATTTT.

This chain connects TRBV6-5 to TRBJ1-2, with D unresolved. CDR1 is MNHEY, CDR2 SVGAGI, per germline. This CDR3 is built from 12 residues. V dropped 2 bases and J dropped 4 bases, with 5 bases sitting between them. The CDR3 sequence: CASSYGGYGYTF. In nucleotides, the CDR3 is TGTGCCAGCAGTTACGGCGGCTATGGCTACACCTTC.

As DNA, the CDR3 is TGTGCCAGCAGTTTATCTGACAGCTACGAGCAGTACTTC. Translating gives CASSLSDSYEQYF. The V call is TRBV27, the J call TRBJ2-7, with D perhaps matching TRBD1 (5 bases). The germline CDR1 and CDR2 sequences are MNHEY and SMNVEV (reference sequence). Trimming pared 0 bases from V and 3 bases from J, leaving 6 bases between. The CDR3 covers 13 residues.

The V call is TRBV10-2, the J call TRBJ2-7, with D maybe TRBD1 (5 bases). The CDR3 length is 13 residues. CDR1 and CDR2 (germline): WSHSY, SAAADI. The V gene lost 6 bases and the J gene lost 4 bases, with 13 bases spanning the gap. CDR3 region: CASRDTGNYEQYF. The CDR3 region has the DNA TGCGCCAGCAGGGATACAGGTAATTACGAGCAGTACTTC.

This rearrangement joins TRBV15 to TRBJ2-7; 7 nucleotides agree with TRBD2. This CDR3 is 15 amino acids long. V lost 1 base, J lost 2 bases, and 5 bases stayed unmatched. In germline, CDR1 is LNHNV, CDR2 YYDKDF (reference sequence). The CDR3 nucleotides are TGTGCCACCAGCAGAGGGGGGGGTGGGGCCTACGAGCAGTACTTC. Amino acid sequence: CATSRGGGGAYEQYF. Filled out from reference TRBV15 and TRBJ2-7, the complete variable domain reads DAMVIQNPRYQVTQFGKPVTLSCSQTLNHNVMYWYQQKSSQAPKLLFHYYDKDFNNEADTPDNFQSRRPNTSFCFLDIRSPGLGDTAMYLCATSRGGGGAYEQYFGPGTRLTVT.

The chain employs TRBV21-1 and TRBJ2-2; no DNA check was done on the table's D call, TRBD1. TRBV21-1 represents a pseudogene. The CDR3 is made up of 16 amino acids. Here the CDR3 reads CASSSRDSRGTGELFF. In nucleotides, the CDR3 is TGTGCCAGCAGCAGCCGGGACAGTCGAGGCACCGGGGAGCTGTTTTTT.

This chain uses TRBV4-2 with TRBJ2-5; 14 bases align to TRBD2. Looked up from germline, CDR1 is LGHNA and CDR2 is YNFKEQ. The CDR3 spans 19 residues. The J segment lost 5 bases and the V segment lost 2 bases, leaving 13 bases of the junction unmatched. The CDR3 nucleotides read TGTGCCAGCAGCCAACCGGGACTAGCGGGAGCGTTGATGGTGGAGACCCAGTACTTC. It encodes CASSQPGLAGALMVETQYF.

The rearrangement links TRBV6-1 to TRBJ2-7, with D possibly being TRBD1 (5 bases). The CDR3 spans 15 residues. V shed 6 bases and J shed 1 base, with 16 bases lying between them. CDR1 and CDR2 from the germline V gene are MNHNS and SASEGT. CDR3 sequence reads: CASSAFFKGSYEQYF. The CDR3 coding sequence is TGTGCCAGCAGCGCTTTTTTTAAGGGGTCCTACGAGCAGTACTTC.

The table lists this clone with a count of one. The CDR3 spells CVRSPPLQGTGYGYTF. Here the CDR3 DNA reads TGTGTCAGAAGCCCACCCTTACAGGGGACGGGCTATGGCTACACCTTC. This chain links TRBV7-5 with TRBJ1-2; no DNA check was done on the table's D call, TRBD1. TRBV7-5 is deemed a pseudogene. The CDR3 loop spans 16 amino acids.

The CDR3 DNA is TGTGCCAGCAGTATCTTACGGCGGGAGGGCCTGAATGAGCAGTTCTTC. Translation: CASSILRREGLNEQFF. This chain connects TRBV27 to TRBJ2-1, with 9 bases matching TRBD2. The V segment lost 5 bases and the J segment 7 bases; nucleotides outside the gene matches: 12. The germline gives CDR1 MNHEY, CDR2 SMNVEV (reference sequence). The CDR3 loop spans 16 amino acids.

V usage is TRBV6-1 and J usage is TRBJ2-7, with unresolved D. Trimming pared 7 bases from V and 4 bases from J, leaving 14 bases between. Germline lookup yields CDR1 MNHNS and CDR2 SASEGT. This CDR3 has 13 residues. CDR3 region: CASISGFGYEQYF. The CDR3 DNA reads as TGTGCCAGCATTTCGGGTTTCGGGTACGAGCAGTACTTC.

V and J are TRBV30 and TRBJ2-4; TRBD1 might be the D (6 bases). Trimming left V 2 bases short and J 0 bases short, with 14 bases between. Germline V lookup: CDR1 GTSNPN, CDR2 SVGIG (reference sequence). This CDR3 region has 16 residues. The CDR3 spells CAWSTGQPLAKNIQYF. CDR3 nucleotide sequence: TGTGCCTGGAGTACCGGACAGCCGCTAGCCAAAAACATTCAGTACTTC.

This chain uses TRBV7-2 with TRBJ2-1; the match to TRBD2 covers 15 bases. The CDR3 is made up of 14 amino acids. Germline V gene lookup returns CDR1 SGHTA and CDR2 FQGNSA. V was clipped by 7 bases and J by 8 bases; unmatched bases: 3. The CDR3 DNA is TGTGCCAGCAACGGACTAGCGGGAGGGTATGAGCAGTTCTTC. Translation: CASNGLAGGYEQFF.

V usage is TRBV4-1 and J usage is TRBJ2-1; weak D call: TRBD2 (8 bases). The CDR3 sequence is 16 residues long. The germline V and J ends were trimmed by 4 bases and 8 bases, with 21 bases remaining between them. The germline V gene encodes CDR1 MGHRA and CDR2 YSYEKL. The CDR3 sequence: CASSLAGGLGGYEQFF. The CDR3 DNA reads TGCGCCAGCAGCCTTGCAGGGGGACTAGGGGGGTATGAGCAGTTCTTC.

This chain uses TRBV4-1 with TRBJ2-5; 7 nucleotides agree with TRBD2. The CDR3 length is 14 residues. The germline CDR1 and CDR2 sequences are MGHRA and YSYEKL. V shed 2 bases and J 3 bases; nucleotides not matched to a gene: 3. The CDR3 DNA reads TGCGCCAGCAGCCAATCCCGGGGGGAAGAGACCCAGTACTTC. This sequence encodes CASSQSRGEETQYF.

The chain links TRBV6-5 to TRBJ2-1; 10 positions agree with TRBD2. Germline CDR1 and CDR2: MNHEY and SVGAGI. The CDR3 extends over 15 amino acids. The ends lost 4 bases at V and 9 bases at J; junction bases unmatched: 9. The CDR3 coding sequence is TGTGCCAGCAGTTTGCAAGCGGGAGGGCCAGTTGAGCAGTTCTTC. Translating gives CASSLQAGGPVEQFF.

This clone was picked up a small number of times. CDR3 DNA: TGCGCCAGCAGGGGGTCCGACAGGGGGAACACTGAAGCTTTCTTT. Encoded protein: CASRGSDRGNTEAFF. The chain has TRBV5-1 and TRBJ1-1; TRBD1 matches at 8 bases. Trimming took 5 bases from V and 1 from J; bases not matched to a gene: 7. CDR3 length: 15 residues. From germline, CDR1 is SGHRS and CDR2 YFSETQ.